The 19 T cell receptor beta chains listed next were all sequenced from one sample in a study of cytomegalovirus exposure and HLA in healthy donors. The study ran its PCR with 60 Vbeta and 13 Jbeta primers. Produced via immunoSEQ multiplex PCR; TCRdb's table is partial and in-frame only. The table lists about 98,000 clones, around 75% of them singletons. Sequenced input: PBMCs. These receptors came from a man aged 18 to 35 in good health and CMV-seropositive.

CDR3 residues: CASSSRLAGGPDTDTQYF. The CDR3 DNA reads TGTGCCAGCAGCTCTCGACTAGCGGGGGGGCCGGACACAGATACGCAGTATTTT. The J gene is TRBJ2-3, the V gene TRBV7-8, with 14 bases aligning to TRBD2. This CDR3 spans 18 amino acids. The germline CDR1 and CDR2 sequences are SGHVS and FQNEAQ. J was trimmed by 2 bases and V by 4 bases; bases with no gene match: 8. The full variable domain, in which reference TRBV7-8 and TRBJ2-3 provide the parts outside the CDR3, is GAGVSQSPRYKVAKRGQDVALRCDPISGHVSLFWYQQALGQGPEFLTYFQNEAQLDKSGLPSDRFFAERPEGSVSTLKIQRTQQEDSAVYLCASSSRLAGGPDTDTQYFGPGTRLTVL.

The chain couples TRBV7-8 to TRBJ1-1, with D possibly matching TRBD1 (6 bases). CDR1 and CDR2 from the germline V gene are SGHVS and FQNEAQ. Trimming removed 3 bases from V and 2 bases from J, with 10 bases in between. This CDR3 has 14 residues. Here the CDR3 DNA reads TGTGCCAGCAGCTTTTCACAGGGAAACACTGAAGCTTTCTTT. It specifies CASSFSQGNTEAFF.

The rearrangement uses TRBV28 and TRBJ2-7; the match to TRBD1 covers 7 bases. Germline CDR1 is MDHEN and CDR2 is SYDVKM. This CDR3 spans 13 amino acids. J gave up 6 bases and V 4 bases, and 6 bases lay outside the gene matches. CDR3 nucleotides: TGTGCCAGCAGTTCGACAGGGAAGGCCGAGCAGTACTTC. It encodes CASSSTGKAEQYF.

J is TRBJ2-2 and V is TRBV6-1; no clear D gene. The germline CDR1 and CDR2 sequences are MNHNS and SASEGT. The length of the CDR3 is 13 residues. Trimming shortened V by 6 bases and J by 4 bases, and 9 bases separated the two germline ends. CDR3 bases: TGTGCCAGCAGGGCGACAATCACCGGGGAGCTGTTTTTT. As protein: CASRATITGELFF.

The chain is built from TRBV19 and TRBJ1-4; TRBD1 matches 7 bases. The CDR3 is made up of 14 amino acids. The germline gives CDR1 LNHDA, CDR2 SQIVND (reference sequence). V gave up 8 bases and J gave up 5 bases; unmatched junction bases: 8. The CDR3, as DNA: TGTGCCAGTGCCGACAGGGTGTTCAATGAAAAACTGTTTTTT. It yields the protein CASADRVFNEKLFF.

The chain combines TRBV30 with TRBJ2-3, with a tentative D call TRBD2 (6 bases). The CDR3 totals 14 residues. V gave up 3 bases and J gave up 0 bases, with 10 bases separating them. Germline lookup yields CDR1 GTSNPN and CDR2 SVGIG (reference sequence). Here the CDR3 DNA reads TGTGCCTGGAGGCGGGGTCTAAGCACAGATACGCAGTATTTT. It codes for CAWRRGLSTDTQYF. The whole variable domain, remainder taken from reference TRBV30 and TRBJ2-3, is SQTIHQWPATLVQPVGSPLSLECTVEGTSNPNLYWYRQAAGRGLQLLFYSVGIGQISSEVPQNLSASRPQDRQFILSSKKLLLSDSGFYLCAWRRGLSTDTQYFGPGTRLTVL.

V and J are TRBV2 and TRBJ2-7; a possible D gene is TRBD2 (6 bases). The CDR3 covers 14 residues. CDR1 and CDR2 from the germline V gene are SNHLY and FYNNEI. Trimming cost V 5 bases and J 4 bases, with 15 bases left between them. The CDR3 spells CASSLPGVTYEQYF. In DNA form, the CDR3 reads TGTGCCAGCAGTTTACCGGGAGTCACGTACGAGCAGTACTTC. Together with reference TRBV2 and TRBJ2-7, the CDR3 gives the full variable domain: EPEVTQTPSHQVTQMGQEVILRCVPISNHLYFYWYRQILGQKVEFLVSFYNNEISEKSEIFDDQFSVERPDGSNFTLKIRSTKLEDSAMYFCASSLPGVTYEQYFGPGTRLTVT.

This rearrangement joins TRBV13 to TRBJ2-7; D might be TRBD1 (5 bases). Germline CDR1 and CDR2: PRHDT and FYEKMQ (reference sequence). CDR3 size: 16 residues. Trimming removed 5 bases at V and 3 bases at J, with 20 bases between. The CDR3: CASSQTVRTSLYEQYF. CDR3 coding DNA: TGTGCCAGCAGCCAAACGGTTCGGACAAGCCTCTACGAGCAGTACTTC. The entire variable domain, with the rest obtained from reference TRBV13 and TRBJ2-7, is as follows: AAGVIQSPRHLIKEKRETATLKCYPIPRHDTVYWYQQGPGQDPQFLISFYEKMQSDKGSIPDRFSAQQFSDYHSELNMSSLELGDSALYFCASSQTVRTSLYEQYFGPGTRLTVT.

This chain uses TRBV28 with TRBJ2-7; 8 bases are shared with TRBD1. The germline gives CDR1 MDHEN, CDR2 SYDVKM. The CDR3 extends over 13 amino acids. Losses at the gene ends were 4 bases for V and 1 base for J; bases not matched to a gene: 0. The CDR3 DNA sequence: TGTGCCAGCAGTTGGGACAGGTCCTACGAGCAGTACTTC. Translating gives CASSWDRSYEQYF. The entire variable domain, with the rest obtained from reference TRBV28 and TRBJ2-7, is as follows: DVKVTQSSRYLVKRTGEKVFLECVQDMDHENMFWYRQDPGLGLRLIYFSYDVKMKEKGDIPEGYSVSREKKERFSLILESASTNQTSMYLCASSWDRSYEQYFGPGTRLTVT.

The CDR3 DNA sequence: TGTGCCAGCTCACCTGGGCTTTATAATTCACCCCTCCACTTT. This codes for CASSPGLYNSPLHF. The V and J genes are TRBV18 and TRBJ1-6; D gene uncertain. V lost 3 bases and J lost 4, with 7 bases in between. This CDR3 has 14 amino acids. CDR1 is KGHSH and CDR2 is LQKENI in the germline V gene. The variable domain in full, completed from reference TRBV18 and TRBJ1-6, reads NAGVMQNPRHLVRRRGQEARLRCSPMKGHSHVYWYRQLPEEGLKFMVYLQKENIIDESGMPKERFSAEFPKEGPSILRIQQVVRGDSAAYFCASSPGLYNSPLHFGNGTRLTVT.

This sequence joins TRBV6-1 and TRBJ1-5; the D gene is possibly TRBD1 (5 bases). The V gene lost 0 bases and the J gene lost 5 bases, with 14 bases spanning the gap. Germline V CDR1 and CDR2: MNHNS, SASEGT. The CDR3 runs to 16 residues. CDR3 bases: TGTGCCAGCAGTGAAGCGTCGGGGGGTTTCTATCAGCCCCAGCATTTT. Translating gives CASSEASGGFYQPQHF.

This clone was counted only a few times. The chain is built from TRBV27 and TRBJ1-5; D remains ambiguous. Germline assignment: CDR1 MNHEY and CDR2 SMNVEV (reference sequence). The CDR3 runs 13 residues. Trimming left V 6 bases short and J 9 bases short, with 15 bases between. Here the CDR3 reads CASSLSVNLPQHF. CDR3 nucleotides: TGTGCCAGCAGCCTATCCGTTAATTTGCCCCAGCATTTT.

The genes are TRBV10-1 and TRBJ2-2; TRBD2 might be the D (5 bases). Germline V gives CDR1 WNHNN, CDR2 SYGVQD (reference sequence). Trimming took 1 base from V and 0 from J, leaving 24 bases between them. CDR3 length: 21 amino acids. CDR3 nucleotides: TGCGCCAGCAGTGAGTGGAGACCGGGGAAACCCAGCTCTCCGAACACCGGGGAGCTGTTTTTT. Encoded protein: CASSEWRPGKPSSPNTGELFF.

V and J are TRBV7-8 and TRBJ2-7; 11 bases agree with TRBD2. Germline CDR1 and CDR2: SGHVS and FQNEAQ. J was trimmed by 5 bases and V by 5 bases; bases with no gene match: 5. The CDR3 is 14 residues long. CDR3 protein: CASSLSGGANEQYF. As DNA, the CDR3 is TGTGCCAGCAGCCTTAGCGGGGGGGCCAACGAGCAGTACTTC.

This clone was detected only a few times. The V and J genes are TRBV7-9 and TRBJ1-1; 7 nucleotides line up with TRBD1. Germline V gives CDR1 SEHNR, CDR2 FQNEAQ (reference sequence). CDR3 size: 15 residues. The V gene end was trimmed by 3 bases and the J gene end by 1 base; junction bases not matched to a gene: 5. This CDR3 is CASSFFQGGNTEAFF. The CDR3 DNA reads TGTGCCAGCAGCTTTTTCCAGGGGGGGAACACTGAAGCTTTCTTT. Full variable domain (rest looked up from reference TRBV7-9 and TRBJ1-1): DTGVSQNPRHKITKRGQNVTFRCDPISEHNRLYWYRQTLGQGPEFLTYFQNEAQLEKSRLLSDRFSAERPKGSFSTLEIQRTEQGDSAMYLCASSFFQGGNTEAFFGQGTRLTVV.

The J gene is TRBJ1-1, the V gene TRBV4-1, with D perhaps TRBD1 (5 bases). The CDR3 contains 16 residues. V was pared by 5 bases and J by 5 bases, with 21 bases between. CDR1 is MGHRA, CDR2 YSYEKL, per germline. Here the CDR3 DNA reads TGCGCCAGCAGCGCGGGACCGAGGGCGCGTCGGACTGAAGCTTTCTTT. This encodes CASSAGPRARRTEAFF.

This clone has just a few counts. The chain joins TRBV10-2 to TRBJ2-7; D may be TRBD1 (5 bases). This CDR3 has 13 amino acids. The germline V gene has CDR1 WSHSY and CDR2 SAAADI. The ends were cut back, 8 bases at V and 2 bases at J, with 13 bases in the middle. CDR3 nucleotide sequence: TGCGCCAGCGGGGCAGGCGTTGCCTACGAGCAGTACTTC. Translated: CASGAGVAYEQYF.

This chain joins TRBV28 and TRBJ1-2, with D possibly matching TRBD1 (5 bases). Deletions cut 5 bases from V and 4 bases from J, with 23 bases between. Germline CDR1 reads MDHEN; CDR2 reads SYDVKM. The length of the CDR3 is 17 residues. The CDR3 DNA sequence: TGTGCCAGCAGTAGGCTGATCGTGGGCAGGGAAACCTATGGCTACACCTTC. Its protein is CASSRLIVGRETYGYTF.

The chain is built from TRBV5-1 and TRBJ1-5; 8 bases map to TRBD1. Germline V gives CDR1 SGHRS, CDR2 YFSETQ. CDR3 length: 15 residues. With 0 bases clipped from V and 5 bases from J, the junction kept 4 bases outside the gene matches. CDR3: CASSLGGTGHQPQHF. For the CDR3, the DNA is TGCGCCAGCAGCTTGGGGGGGACAGGACATCAGCCCCAGCATTTT.